This TCR beta chain was profiled in a study of T-cell reconstitution after alpha-beta-depleted transplantation in children. This clonotype has just a few counts. As it was prepared, the TCRbeta library received unique molecular identifiers. One entry per CDR3 protein results from TCRdb running MiXCR on the PCR reads. The repertoire consists of almost 400,000 distinct CDR3 sequences, with around 20% occurring once and the leading ten covering less than 4.5%. The sequences come from PBMCs from the stem cell graft donor, collected from the stem cell graft. This clonotype was sampled from a human donor who donated a stem cell graft to a child with acute myeloid leukemia.

CDR3 loop: CASTEFSGAVTDTQYF. The CDR3 nucleotides are TGTGCCAGCACCGAATTCTCTGGGGCAGTCACAGATACGCAGTATTTT. The chain employs TRBV27 and TRBJ2-3, with D maybe TRBD1 (5 bases). The V and J ends lost 7 bases and 2 bases respectively, with 19 bases between them. This CDR3 has 16 amino acids. Germline CDR1 and CDR2: MNHEY and SMNVEV (reference sequence).